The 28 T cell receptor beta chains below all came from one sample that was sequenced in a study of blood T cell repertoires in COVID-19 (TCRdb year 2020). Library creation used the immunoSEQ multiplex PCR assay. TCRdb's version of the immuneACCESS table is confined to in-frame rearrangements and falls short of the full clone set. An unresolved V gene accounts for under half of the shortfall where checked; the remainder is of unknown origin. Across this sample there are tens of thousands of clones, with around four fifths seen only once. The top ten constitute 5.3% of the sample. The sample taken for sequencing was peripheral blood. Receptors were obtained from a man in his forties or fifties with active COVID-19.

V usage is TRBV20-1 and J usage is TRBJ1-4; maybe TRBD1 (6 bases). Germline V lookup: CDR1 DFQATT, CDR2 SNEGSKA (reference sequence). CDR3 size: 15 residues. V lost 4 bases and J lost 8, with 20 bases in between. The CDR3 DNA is TGCAGTGCTACTGAGATAGGGGGTCTTTTCGAAAAACTGTTTTTT. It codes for CSATEIGGLFEKLFF.

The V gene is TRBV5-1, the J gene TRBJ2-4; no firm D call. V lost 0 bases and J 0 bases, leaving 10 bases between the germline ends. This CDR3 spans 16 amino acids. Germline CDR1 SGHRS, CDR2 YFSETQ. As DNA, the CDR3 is TGCGCCAGCAGCTTGGCGAGTTACGTAGCCAAAAACATTCAGTACTTC. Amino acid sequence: CASSLASYVAKNIQYF.

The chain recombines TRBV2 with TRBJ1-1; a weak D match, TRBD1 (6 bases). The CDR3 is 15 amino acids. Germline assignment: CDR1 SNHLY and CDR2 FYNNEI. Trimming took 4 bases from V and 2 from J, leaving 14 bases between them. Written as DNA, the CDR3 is TGTGCCAGCAGTGGTCAGGCGGGGGCTAACACTGAAGCTTTCTTT. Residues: CASSGQAGANTEAFF. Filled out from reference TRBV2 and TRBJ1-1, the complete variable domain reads EPEVTQTPSHQVTQMGQEVILRCVPISNHLYFYWYRQILGQKVEFLVSFYNNEISEKSEIFDDQFSVERPDGSNFTLKIRSTKLEDSAMYFCASSGQAGANTEAFFGQGTRLTVV.

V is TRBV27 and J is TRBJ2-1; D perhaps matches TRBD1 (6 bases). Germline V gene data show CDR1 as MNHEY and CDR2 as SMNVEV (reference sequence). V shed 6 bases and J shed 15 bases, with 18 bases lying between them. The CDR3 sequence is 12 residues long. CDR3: CASSRPLQGWFF. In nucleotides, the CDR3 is TGTGCCAGCAGCCGGCCCCTACAGGGTTGGTTCTTC.

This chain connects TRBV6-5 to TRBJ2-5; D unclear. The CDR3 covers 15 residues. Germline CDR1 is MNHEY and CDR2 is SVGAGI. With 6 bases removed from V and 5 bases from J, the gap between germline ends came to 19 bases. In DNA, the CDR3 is TGTGCCAGCAGCACCCTAGATACAATTGTTGAGACCCAGTACTTC. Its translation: CASSTLDTIVETQYF.

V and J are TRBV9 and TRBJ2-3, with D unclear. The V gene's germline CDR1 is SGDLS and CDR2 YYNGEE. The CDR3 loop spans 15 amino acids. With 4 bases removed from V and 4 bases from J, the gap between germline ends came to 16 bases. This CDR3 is CASSPQWQVSDTQYF. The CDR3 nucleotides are TGTGCCAGCAGCCCCCAGTGGCAGGTCTCAGATACGCAGTATTTT.

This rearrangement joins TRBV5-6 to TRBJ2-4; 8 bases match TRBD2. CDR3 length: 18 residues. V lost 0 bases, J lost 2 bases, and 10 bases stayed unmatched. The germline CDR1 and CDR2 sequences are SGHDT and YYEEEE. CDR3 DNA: TGTGCCAGCAGCTTGGCCGGGGGGGGCGGCCTTTCCAAAAACATTCAGTACTTC. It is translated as CASSLAGGGGLSKNIQYF.

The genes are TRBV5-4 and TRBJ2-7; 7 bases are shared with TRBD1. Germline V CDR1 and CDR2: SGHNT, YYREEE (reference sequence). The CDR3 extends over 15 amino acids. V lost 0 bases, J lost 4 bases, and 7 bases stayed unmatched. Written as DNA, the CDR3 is TGTGCCAGCAGCTTGGGACAGGGTATGAGGTACGAGCAGTACTTC. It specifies CASSLGQGMRYEQYF.

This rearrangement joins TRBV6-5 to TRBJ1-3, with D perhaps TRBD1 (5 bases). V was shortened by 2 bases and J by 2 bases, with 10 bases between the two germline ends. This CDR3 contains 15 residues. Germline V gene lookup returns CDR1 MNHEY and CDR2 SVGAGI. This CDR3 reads CASSYGDSPGNTIYF. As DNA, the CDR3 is TGTGCCAGCAGTTACGGTGACAGTCCTGGAAACACCATATATTTT.

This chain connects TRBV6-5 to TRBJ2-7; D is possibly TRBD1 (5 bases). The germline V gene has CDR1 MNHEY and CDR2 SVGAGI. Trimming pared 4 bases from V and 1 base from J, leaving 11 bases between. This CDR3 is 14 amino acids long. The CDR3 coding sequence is TGTGCCAGCAGTTCCCCTAGGGGTTCCTACGAGCAGTACTTC. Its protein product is CASSSPRGSYEQYF.

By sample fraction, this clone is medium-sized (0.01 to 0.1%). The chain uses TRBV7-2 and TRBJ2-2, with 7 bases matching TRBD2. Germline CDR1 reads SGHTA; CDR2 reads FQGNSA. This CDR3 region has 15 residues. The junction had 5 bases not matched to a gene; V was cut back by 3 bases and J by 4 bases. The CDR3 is CASSFGREFTGELFF. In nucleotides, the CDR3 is TGTGCCAGCAGCTTTGGGAGGGAGTTCACCGGGGAGCTGTTTTTT.

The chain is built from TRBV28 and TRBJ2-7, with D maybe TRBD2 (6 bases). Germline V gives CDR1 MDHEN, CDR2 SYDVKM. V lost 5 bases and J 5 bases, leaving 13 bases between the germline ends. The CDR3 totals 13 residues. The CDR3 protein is CASSLGGANEQYF. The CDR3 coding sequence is TGTGCCAGCAGTCTCGGGGGTGCGAACGAGCAGTACTTC.

The CDR3 bases are TGCGCCAGCCGACCGGGACAGAGCTCCTACGAGCAGTACTTC. This encodes CASRPGQSSYEQYF. The chain carries TRBV5-1 and TRBJ2-7; 7 positions agree with TRBD1. The CDR3 is 14 amino acids. V shed 7 bases, J shed 0 bases, and the junction held 7 bases outside the gene matches. CDR1 SGHRS and CDR2 YFSETQ come from the germline V gene.

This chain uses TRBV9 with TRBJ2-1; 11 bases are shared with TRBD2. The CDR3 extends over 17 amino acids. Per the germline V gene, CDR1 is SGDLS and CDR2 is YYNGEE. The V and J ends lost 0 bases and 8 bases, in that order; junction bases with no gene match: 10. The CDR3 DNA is TGTGCCAGCAGCGTAGTGGGTAGCGGGAGGGCCGGACATGAGCAGTTCTTC. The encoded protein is CASSVVGSGRAGHEQFF.

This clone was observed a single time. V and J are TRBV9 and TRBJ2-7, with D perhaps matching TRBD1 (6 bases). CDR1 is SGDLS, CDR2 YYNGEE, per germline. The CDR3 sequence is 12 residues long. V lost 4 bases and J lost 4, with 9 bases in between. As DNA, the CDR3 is TGTGCCAGCAGCCCTACAGGGTACGAGCAGTACTTC. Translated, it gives CASSPTGYEQYF.

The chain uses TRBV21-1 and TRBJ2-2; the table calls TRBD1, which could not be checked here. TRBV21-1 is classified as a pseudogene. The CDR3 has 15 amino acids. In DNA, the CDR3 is TGTGCCAGCAGCAAAGGTGAGGGGGCGGGCGGGGAGCTGTTTTTT. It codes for CASSKGEGAGGELFF.

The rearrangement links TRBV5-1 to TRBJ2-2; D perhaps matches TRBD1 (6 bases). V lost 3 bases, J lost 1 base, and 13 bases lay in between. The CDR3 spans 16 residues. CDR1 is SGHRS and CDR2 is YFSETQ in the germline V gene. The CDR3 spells CASSSDSAMNTGELFF. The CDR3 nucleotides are TGCGCCAGCAGCTCGGACAGTGCTATGAACACCGGGGAGCTGTTTTTT. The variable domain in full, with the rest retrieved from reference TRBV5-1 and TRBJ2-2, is KAGVTQTPRYLIKTRGQQVTLSCSPISGHRSVSWYQQTPGQGLQFLFEYFSETQRNKGNFPGRFSGRQFSNSRSEMNVSTLELGDSALYLCASSSDSAMNTGELFFGEGSRLTVL.

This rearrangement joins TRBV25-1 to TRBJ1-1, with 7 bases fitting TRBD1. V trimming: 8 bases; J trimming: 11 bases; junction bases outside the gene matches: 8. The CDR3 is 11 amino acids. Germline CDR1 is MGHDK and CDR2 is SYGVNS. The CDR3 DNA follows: TGTGCCAGCGCCCAACAGGGGTTTGCTTTCTTT. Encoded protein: CASAQQGFAFF.

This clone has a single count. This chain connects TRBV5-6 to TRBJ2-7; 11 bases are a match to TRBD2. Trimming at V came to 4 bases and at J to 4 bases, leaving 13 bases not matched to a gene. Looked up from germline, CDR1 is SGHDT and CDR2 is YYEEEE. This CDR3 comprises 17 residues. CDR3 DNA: TGTGCCAGCAGCCAGGGGCTAGCGGGGGGTTTCTTATACGAGCAGTACTTC. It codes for CASSQGLAGGFLYEQYF.

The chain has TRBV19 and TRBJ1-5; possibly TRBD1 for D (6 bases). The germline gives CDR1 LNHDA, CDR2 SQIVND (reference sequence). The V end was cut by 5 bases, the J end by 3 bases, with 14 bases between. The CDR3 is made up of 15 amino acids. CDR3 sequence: CASSPMDRPNQPQHF. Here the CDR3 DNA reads TGTGCCAGTAGTCCAATGGACAGACCCAATCAGCCCCAGCATTTT.

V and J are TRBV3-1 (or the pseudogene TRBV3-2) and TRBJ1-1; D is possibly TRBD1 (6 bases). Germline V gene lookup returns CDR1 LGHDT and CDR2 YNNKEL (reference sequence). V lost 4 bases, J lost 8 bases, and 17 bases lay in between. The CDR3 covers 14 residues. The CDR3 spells CASSPRSDSPEAFF. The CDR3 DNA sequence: TGTGCCAGCAGCCCAAGATCGGACAGCCCCGAAGCTTTCTTT.

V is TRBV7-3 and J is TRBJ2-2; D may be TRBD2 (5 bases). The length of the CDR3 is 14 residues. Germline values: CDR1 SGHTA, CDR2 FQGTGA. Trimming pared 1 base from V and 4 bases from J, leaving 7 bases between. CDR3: CASSLSGPTGELFF. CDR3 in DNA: TGTGCCAGCAGCTTAAGCGGGCCCACCGGGGAGCTGTTTTTT.

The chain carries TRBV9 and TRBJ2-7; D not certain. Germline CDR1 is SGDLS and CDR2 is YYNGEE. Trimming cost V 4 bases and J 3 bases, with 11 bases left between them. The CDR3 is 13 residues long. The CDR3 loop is CASSSPPSYEQYF. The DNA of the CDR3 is TGTGCCAGCAGCTCCCCGCCCAGCTACGAGCAGTACTTC.

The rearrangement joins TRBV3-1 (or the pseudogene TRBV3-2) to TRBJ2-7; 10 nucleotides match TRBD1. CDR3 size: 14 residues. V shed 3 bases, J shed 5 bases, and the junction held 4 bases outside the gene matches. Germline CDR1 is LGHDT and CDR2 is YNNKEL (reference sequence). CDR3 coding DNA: TGTGCCAGCAGCCAGCAGACAGGGGGCGACGAGCAGTACTTC. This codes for CASSQQTGGDEQYF.

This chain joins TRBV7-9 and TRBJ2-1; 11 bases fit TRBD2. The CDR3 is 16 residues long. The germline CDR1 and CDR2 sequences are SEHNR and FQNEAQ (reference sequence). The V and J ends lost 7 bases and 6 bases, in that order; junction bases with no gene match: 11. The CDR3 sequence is CASNPRGTSGLNEQFF. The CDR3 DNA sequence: TGTGCCAGCAACCCGCGAGGGACTAGCGGACTCAATGAGCAGTTCTTC.

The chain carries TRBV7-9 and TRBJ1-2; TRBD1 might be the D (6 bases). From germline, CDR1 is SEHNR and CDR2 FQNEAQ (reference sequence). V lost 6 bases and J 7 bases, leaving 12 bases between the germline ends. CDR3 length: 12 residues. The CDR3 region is CASRTGTSGYTF. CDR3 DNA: TGTGCCAGCAGGACCGGGACAAGTGGCTACACCTTC.

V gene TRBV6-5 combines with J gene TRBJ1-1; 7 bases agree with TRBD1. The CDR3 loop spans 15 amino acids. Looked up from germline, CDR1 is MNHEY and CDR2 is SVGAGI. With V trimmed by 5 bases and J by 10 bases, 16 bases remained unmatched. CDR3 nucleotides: TGTGCCAGCAGTACCCGAGGACAGGTCCTCCTAGGAGCTTTCTTT. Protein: CASSTRGQVLLGAFF.

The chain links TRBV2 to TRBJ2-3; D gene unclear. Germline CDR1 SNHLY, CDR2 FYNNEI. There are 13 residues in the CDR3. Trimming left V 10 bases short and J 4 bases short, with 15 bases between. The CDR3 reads CANPGLRADTQYF. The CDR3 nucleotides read TGTGCCAACCCCGGCTTACGGGCAGATACGCAGTATTTT.